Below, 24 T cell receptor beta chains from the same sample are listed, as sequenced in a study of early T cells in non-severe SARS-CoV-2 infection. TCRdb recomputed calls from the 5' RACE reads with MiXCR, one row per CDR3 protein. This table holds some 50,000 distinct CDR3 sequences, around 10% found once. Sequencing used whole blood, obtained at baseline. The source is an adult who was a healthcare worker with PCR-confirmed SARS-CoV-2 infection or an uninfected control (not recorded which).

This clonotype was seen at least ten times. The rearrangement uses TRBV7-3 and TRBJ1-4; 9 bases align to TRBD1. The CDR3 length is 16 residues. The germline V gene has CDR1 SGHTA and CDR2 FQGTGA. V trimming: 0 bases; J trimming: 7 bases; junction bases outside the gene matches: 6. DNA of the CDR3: TGTGCCAGCAGCTTAACGGGGACAGGGAGTGGTGAAAAACTGTTTTTT. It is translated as CASSLTGTGSGEKLFF. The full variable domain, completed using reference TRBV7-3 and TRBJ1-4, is GAGVSQTPSNKVTEKGKYVELRCDPISGHTALYWYRQSLGQGPEFLIYFQGTGAADDSGLPNDRFFAVRPEGSVSTLKIQRTERGDSAVYLCASSLTGTGSGEKLFFGSGTQLSVL.

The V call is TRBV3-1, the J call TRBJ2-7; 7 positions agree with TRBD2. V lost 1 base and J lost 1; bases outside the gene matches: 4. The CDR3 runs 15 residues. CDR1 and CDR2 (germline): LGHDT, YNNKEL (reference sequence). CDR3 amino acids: CASSQGRTSSYEQYF. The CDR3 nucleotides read TGTGCCAGCAGCCAAGGCCGGACTAGTTCCTACGAGCAGTACTTC.

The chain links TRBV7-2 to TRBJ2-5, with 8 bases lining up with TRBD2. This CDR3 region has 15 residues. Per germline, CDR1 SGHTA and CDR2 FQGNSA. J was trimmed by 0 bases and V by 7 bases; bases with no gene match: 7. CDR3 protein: CASKSASGYQETQYF. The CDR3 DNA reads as TGTGCCAGCAAATCAGCTAGCGGGTACCAAGAGACCCAGTACTTC.

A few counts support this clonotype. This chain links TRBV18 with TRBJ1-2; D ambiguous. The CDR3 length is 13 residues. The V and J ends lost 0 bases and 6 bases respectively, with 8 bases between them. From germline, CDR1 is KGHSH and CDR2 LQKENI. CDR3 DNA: TGTGCCAGCTCACCACCTGTGAGGGATGGCTACACCTTC. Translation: CASSPPVRDGYTF.

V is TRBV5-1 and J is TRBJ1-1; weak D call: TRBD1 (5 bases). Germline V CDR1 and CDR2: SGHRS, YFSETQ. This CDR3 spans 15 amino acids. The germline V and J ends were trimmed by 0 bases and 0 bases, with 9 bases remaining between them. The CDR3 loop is CASSLGQKMNTEAFF. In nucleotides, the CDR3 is TGCGCCAGCAGCTTGGGACAGAAAATGAACACTGAAGCTTTCTTT.

CDR3 nucleotides: TGTGCCAGCTCACCACCGGGGTTGGGCAATCAGCCCCAGCATTTT. Its translation is CASSPPGLGNQPQHF. V gene TRBV18 combines with J gene TRBJ1-5; no clear D. Trimming removed 0 bases at V and 2 bases at J, with 8 bases between. The germline V gene has CDR1 KGHSH and CDR2 LQKENI. The CDR3 covers 15 residues. The variable domain in full, with the rest retrieved from reference TRBV18 and TRBJ1-5, is NAGVMQNPRHLVRRRGQEARLRCSPMKGHSHVYWYRQLPEEGLKFMVYLQKENIIDESGMPKERFSAEFPKEGPSILRIQQVVRGDSAAYFCASSPPGLGNQPQHFGDGTRLSIL.

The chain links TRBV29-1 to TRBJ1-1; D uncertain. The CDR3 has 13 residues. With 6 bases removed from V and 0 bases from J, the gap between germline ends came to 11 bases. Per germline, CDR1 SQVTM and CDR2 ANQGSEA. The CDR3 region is CSVSGRMNTEAFF. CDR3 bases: TGCAGCGTCTCGGGGAGGATGAACACTGAAGCTTTCTTT.

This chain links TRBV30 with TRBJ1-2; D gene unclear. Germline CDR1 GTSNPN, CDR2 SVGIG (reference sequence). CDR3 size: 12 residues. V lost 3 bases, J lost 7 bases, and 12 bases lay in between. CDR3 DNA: TGTGCCTGGAGCCGAGGGCCCCGTGGCTACACCTTC. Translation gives CAWSRGPRGYTF.

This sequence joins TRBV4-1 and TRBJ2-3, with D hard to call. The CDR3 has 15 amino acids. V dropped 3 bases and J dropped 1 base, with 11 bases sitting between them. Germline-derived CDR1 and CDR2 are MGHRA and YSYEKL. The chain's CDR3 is CASSQYRFGTDTQYF. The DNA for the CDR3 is TGCGCCAGCAGCCAGTACCGGTTCGGCACAGATACGCAGTATTTT.

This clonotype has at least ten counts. The CDR3 loop is CASSYWDEQFF. As DNA, the CDR3 is TGTGCCAGCAGCTACTGGGATGAGCAGTTCTTC. The chain links TRBV3-1 to TRBJ2-1; D is unclear. V was clipped by 5 bases and J by 8 bases, with 7 bases between them. The CDR3 is made up of 11 amino acids. Germline V gene sequence: CDR1 LGHDT, CDR2 YNNKEL (reference sequence).

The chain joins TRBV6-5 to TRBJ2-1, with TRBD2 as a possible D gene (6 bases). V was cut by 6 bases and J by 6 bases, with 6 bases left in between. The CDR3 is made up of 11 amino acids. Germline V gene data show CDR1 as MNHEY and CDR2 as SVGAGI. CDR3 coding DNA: TGTGCCAGCAGGGAGGGCAATGAGCAGTTCTTC. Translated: CASREGNEQFF.

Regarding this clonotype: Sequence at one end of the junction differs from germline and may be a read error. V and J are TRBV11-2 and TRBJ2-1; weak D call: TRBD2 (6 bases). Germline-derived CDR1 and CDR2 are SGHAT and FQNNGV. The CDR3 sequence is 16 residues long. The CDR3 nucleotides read TGTGCCAGCAGCACAAAGCGGGTGTCTCCTAACAATGAGCAGCTCTTC. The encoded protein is CASSTKRVSPNNEQLF.

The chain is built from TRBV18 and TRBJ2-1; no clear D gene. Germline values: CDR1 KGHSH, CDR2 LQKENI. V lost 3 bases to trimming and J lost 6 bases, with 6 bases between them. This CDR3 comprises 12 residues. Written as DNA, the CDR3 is TGTGCCAGCTCACCCGAAGGCAATGAGCAGTTCTTC. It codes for CASSPEGNEQFF.

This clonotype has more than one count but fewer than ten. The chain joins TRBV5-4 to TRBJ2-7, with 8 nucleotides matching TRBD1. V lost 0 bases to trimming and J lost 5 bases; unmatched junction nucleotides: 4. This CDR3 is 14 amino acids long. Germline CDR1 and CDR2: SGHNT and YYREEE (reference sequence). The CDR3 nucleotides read TGTGCCAGCAGCTTGGTGACAGGGGATCACGAGCAGTACTTC. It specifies CASSLVTGDHEQYF.

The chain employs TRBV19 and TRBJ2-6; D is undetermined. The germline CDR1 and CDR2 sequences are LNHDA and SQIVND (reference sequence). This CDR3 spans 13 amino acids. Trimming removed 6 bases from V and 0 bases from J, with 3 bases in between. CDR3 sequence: CASSVSGANVLTF. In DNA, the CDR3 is TGTGCCAGTAGCGTCTCTGGGGCCAACGTCCTGACTTTC.

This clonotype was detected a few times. CDR3 sequence: CASSLAGQDYEQYF. The CDR3 DNA follows: TGTGCCAGCAGCTTAGCCGGGCAAGACTACGAGCAGTACTTC. V is TRBV7-9 and J is TRBJ2-7; D is unresolved. With 0 bases removed from V and 3 bases from J, the gap between germline ends came to 9 bases. Per germline, CDR1 SEHNR and CDR2 FQNEAQ (reference sequence). This CDR3 comprises 14 residues.

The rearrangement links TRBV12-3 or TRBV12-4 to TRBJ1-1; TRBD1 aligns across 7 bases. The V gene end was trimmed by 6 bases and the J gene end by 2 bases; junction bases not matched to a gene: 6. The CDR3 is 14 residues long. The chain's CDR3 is CASRSQGLNTEAFF. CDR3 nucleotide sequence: TGTGCCAGCAGATCACAGGGGCTCAACACTGAAGCTTTCTTT.

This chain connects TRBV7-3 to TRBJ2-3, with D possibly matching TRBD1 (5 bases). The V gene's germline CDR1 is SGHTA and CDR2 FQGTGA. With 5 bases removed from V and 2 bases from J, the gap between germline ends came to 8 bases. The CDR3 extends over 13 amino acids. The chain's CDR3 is CASSRQFTDTQYF. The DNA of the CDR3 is TGTGCCAGCAGCCGACAGTTCACAGATACGCAGTATTTT. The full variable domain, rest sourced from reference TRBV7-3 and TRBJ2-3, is GAGVSQTPSNKVTEKGKYVELRCDPISGHTALYWYRQSLGQGPEFLIYFQGTGAADDSGLPNDRFFAVRPEGSVSTLKIQRTERGDSAVYLCASSRQFTDTQYFGPGTRLTVL.

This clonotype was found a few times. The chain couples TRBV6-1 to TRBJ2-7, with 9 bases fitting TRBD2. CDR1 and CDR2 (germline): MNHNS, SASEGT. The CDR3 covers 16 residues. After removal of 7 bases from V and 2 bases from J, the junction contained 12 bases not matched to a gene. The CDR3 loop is CASNSQLAGHTYEQYF. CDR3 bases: TGTGCCAGCAATTCCCAACTAGCGGGCCACACCTACGAGCAGTACTTC.

The CDR3 coding sequence is TGTGCCAGTAGTATCTCCAGGGATAACTATGGCTACACCTTC. Translation gives CASSISRDNYGYTF. The V and J genes are TRBV19 and TRBJ1-2, with D tentatively TRBD1 (5 bases). The CDR3 totals 14 residues. The V end lost 3 bases, the J end lost 1 base, and 9 bases lay between the germline ends. Germline assignment: CDR1 LNHDA and CDR2 SQIVND (reference sequence). Full variable domain (outside the CDR3, taken from reference TRBV19 and TRBJ1-2): DGGITQSPKYLFRKEGQNVTLSCEQNLNHDAMYWYRQDPGQGLRLIYYSQIVNDFQKGDIAEGYSVSREKKESFPLTVTSAQKNPTAFYLCASSISRDNYGYTFGSGTRLTVV.

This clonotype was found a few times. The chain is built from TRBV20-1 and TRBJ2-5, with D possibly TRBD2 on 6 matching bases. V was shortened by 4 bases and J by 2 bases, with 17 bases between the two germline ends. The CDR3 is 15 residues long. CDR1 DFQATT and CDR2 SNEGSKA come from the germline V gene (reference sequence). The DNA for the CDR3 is TGCAGTGCTAATAAATGGGCGGCGGGGCAAGAGACCCAGTACTTC. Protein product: CSANKWAAGQETQYF.

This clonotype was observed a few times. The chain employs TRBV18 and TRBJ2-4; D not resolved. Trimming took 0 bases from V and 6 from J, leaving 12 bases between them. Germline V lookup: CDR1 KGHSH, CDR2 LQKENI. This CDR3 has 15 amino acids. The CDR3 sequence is CASSPPSQAGNIQYF. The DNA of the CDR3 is TGTGCCAGCTCACCACCTTCTCAGGCAGGAAACATTCAGTACTTC.

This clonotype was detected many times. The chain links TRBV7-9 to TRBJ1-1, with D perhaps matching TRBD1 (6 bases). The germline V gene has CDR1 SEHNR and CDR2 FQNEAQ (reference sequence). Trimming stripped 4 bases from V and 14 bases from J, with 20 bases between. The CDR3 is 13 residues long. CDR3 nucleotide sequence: TGTGCCAGCAGCTCTAGGGGGAACCCGGCGGGGTTCTTT. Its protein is CASSSRGNPAGFF.

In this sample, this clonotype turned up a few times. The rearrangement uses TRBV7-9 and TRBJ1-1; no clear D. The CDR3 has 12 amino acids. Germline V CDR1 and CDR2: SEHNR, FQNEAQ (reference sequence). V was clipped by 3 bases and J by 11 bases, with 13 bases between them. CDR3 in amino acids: CASSFYDNWAFF. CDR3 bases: TGTGCCAGCAGCTTTTATGATAACTGGGCTTTCTTT.